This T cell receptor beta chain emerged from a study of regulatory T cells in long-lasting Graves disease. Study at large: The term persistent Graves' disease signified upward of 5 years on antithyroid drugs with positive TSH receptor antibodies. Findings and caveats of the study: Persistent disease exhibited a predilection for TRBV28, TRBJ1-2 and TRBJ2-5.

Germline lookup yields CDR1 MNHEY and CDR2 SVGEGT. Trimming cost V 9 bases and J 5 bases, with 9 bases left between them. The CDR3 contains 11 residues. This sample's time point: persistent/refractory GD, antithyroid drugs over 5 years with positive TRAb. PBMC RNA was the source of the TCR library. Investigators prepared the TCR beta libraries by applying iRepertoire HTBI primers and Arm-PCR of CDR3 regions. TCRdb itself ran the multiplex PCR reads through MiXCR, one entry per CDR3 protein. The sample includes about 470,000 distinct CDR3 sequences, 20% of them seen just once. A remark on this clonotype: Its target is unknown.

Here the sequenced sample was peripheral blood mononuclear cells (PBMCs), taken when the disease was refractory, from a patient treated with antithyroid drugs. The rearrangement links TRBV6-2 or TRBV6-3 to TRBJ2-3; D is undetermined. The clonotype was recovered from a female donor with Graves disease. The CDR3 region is CASSNEDTQYF. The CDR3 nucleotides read TGTGCCAGTAGTAATGAAGATACGCAGTATTTT.